This T cell receptor (beta chain) was captured in a study of CD8 T cells in Susac syndrome. The CDR3 length is 15 residues. Looked up from germline, CDR1 is LGHNT and CDR2 is FRNRAP. V trimming: 6 bases; J trimming: 8 bases; junction bases outside the gene matches: 9. Random hexamers were used to reverse transcribe an amount of about 0.45 to 1 ug RNA. Each CDR3 protein is one row after TCRdb ran MiXCR on the immunoSEQ multiplex PCR reads. Of 350,000 to 550,000 distinct CDR3 sequences listed, around 85% are singletons. Sequencing was performed on CD8+ T cells from PBMCs. This clonotype originated in a human donor with multiple sclerosis. This chain links TRBV12-5 with TRBJ2-1; TRBD2 agrees at 11 bases. The CDR3: CASGPLAGGEHEQFF. The CDR3, as DNA: TGTGCTAGTGGCCCTCTAGCGGGAGGCGAGCATGAGCAGTTCTTC.